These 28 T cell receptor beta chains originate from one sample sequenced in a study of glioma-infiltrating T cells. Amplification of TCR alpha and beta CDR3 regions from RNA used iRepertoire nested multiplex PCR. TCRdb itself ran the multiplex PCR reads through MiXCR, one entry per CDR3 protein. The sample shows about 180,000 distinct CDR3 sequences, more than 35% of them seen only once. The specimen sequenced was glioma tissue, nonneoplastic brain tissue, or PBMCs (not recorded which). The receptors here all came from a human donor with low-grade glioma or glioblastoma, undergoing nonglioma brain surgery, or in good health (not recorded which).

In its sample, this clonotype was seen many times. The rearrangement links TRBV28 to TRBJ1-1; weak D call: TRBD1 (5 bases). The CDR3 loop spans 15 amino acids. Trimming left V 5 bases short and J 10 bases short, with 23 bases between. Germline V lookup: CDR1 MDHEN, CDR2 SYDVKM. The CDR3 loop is CASSQLGPGRVRAFF. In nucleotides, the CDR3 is TGTGCCAGCAGTCAACTGGGACCCGGGCGAGTTCGAGCTTTCTTT.

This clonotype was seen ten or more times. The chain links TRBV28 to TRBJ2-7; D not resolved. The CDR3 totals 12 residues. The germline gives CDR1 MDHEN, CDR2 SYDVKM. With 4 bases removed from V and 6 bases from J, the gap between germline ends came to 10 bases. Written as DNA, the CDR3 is TGTGCCAGCAGTTCTCAAGGCGGCGAGCAGTACTTC. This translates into CASSSQGGEQYF.

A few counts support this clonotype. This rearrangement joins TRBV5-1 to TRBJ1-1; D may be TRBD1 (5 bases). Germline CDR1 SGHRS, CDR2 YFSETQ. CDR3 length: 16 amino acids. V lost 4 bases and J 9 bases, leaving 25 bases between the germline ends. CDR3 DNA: TGCGCCAGCAGCCAGGATTCCGGGACTAGATTGACTAAAGCTTTCTTT. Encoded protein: CASSQDSGTRLTKAFF.

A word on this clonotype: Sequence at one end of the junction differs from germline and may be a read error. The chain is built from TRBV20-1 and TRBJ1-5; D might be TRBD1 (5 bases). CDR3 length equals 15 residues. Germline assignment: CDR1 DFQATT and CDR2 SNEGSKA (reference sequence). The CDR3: CSARDTGPFNKPQHF. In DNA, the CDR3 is TGCAGTGCTAGAGACACAGGACCGTTCAATAAGCCCCAGCATTTT.

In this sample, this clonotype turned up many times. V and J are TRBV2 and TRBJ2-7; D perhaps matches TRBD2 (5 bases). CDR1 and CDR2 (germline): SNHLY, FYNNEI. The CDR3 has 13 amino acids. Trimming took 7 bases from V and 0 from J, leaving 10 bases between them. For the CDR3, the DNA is TGTGCCAGCACAGCGGTAGCCTCCTACGAGCAGTACTTC. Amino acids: CASTAVASYEQYF.

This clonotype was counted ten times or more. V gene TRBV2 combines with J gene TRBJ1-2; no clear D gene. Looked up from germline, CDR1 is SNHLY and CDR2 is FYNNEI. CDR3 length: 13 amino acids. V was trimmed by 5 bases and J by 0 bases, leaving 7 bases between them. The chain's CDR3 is CASSPSSNYGYTF. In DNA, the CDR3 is TGTGCCAGCAGTCCGTCCTCTAACTATGGCTACACCTTC.

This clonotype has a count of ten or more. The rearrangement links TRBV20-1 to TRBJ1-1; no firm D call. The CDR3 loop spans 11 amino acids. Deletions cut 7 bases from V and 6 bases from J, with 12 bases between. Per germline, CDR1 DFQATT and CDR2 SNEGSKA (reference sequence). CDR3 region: CSVVSPAEAFF. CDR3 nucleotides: TGCAGTGTGGTGAGTCCCGCTGAAGCTTTCTTT.

CDR3 DNA: TGTGCCAGCAGTTTGGAGGCACATAGCCAAGAGACCCAGTACTTC. Encoded protein: CASSLEAHSQETQYF. V is TRBV28 and J is TRBJ2-5, with D perhaps TRBD2 (5 bases). Between the trimmed V and J ends, which lost 3 bases and 1 base, there was a span of 12 bases. CDR3 length equals 15 residues. The germline V gene encodes CDR1 MDHEN and CDR2 SYDVKM. The whole variable domain, remainder taken from reference TRBV28 and TRBJ2-5, is DVKVTQSSRYLVKRTGEKVFLECVQDMDHENMFWYRQDPGLGLRLIYFSYDVKMKEKGDIPEGYSVSREKKERFSLILESASTNQTSMYLCASSLEAHSQETQYFGPGTRLLVL.

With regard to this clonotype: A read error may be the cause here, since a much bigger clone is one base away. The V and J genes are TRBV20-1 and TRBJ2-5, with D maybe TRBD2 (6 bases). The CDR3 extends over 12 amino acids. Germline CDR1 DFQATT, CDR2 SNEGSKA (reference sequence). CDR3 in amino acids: CSIIAVRETKYF. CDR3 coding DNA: TGCAGCATAATAGCGGTTCGAGAGACCAAGTACTTC.

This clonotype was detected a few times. The CDR3 nucleotides read TGCGCCAGCAGCTTAAGCGGGGGATCCTACAATGAGCAGTTCTTC. Encoded protein: CASSLSGGSYNEQFF. The rearrangement joins TRBV5-1 to TRBJ2-1, with 8 positions matching TRBD2. Germline V gene data show CDR1 as SGHRS and CDR2 as YFSETQ. The CDR3 length is 15 residues. J gave up 1 base and V 2 bases, and 2 bases lay outside the gene matches.

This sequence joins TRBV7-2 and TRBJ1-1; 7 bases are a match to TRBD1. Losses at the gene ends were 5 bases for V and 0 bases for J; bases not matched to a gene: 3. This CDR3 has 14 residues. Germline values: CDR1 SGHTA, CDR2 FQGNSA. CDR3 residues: CASSPGGMNTEAFF. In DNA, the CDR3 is TGTGCCAGCAGCCCAGGGGGTATGAACACTGAAGCTTTCTTT.

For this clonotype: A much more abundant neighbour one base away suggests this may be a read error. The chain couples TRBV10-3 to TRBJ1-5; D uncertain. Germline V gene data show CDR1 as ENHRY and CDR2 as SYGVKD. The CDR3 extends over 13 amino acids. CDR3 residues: CASSVQDYQTQHF. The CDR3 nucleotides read TGTGCCAGCAGTGTGCAGGACTATCAGACCCAGCATTTT.

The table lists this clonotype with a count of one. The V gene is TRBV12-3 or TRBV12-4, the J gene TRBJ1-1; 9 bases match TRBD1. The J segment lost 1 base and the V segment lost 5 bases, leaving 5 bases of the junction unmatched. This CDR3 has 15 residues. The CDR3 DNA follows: TGTGCCAGCAGTACTCCGGGACAGGGGAACACTGAAGCTTTCTTT. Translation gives CASSTPGQGNTEAFF.

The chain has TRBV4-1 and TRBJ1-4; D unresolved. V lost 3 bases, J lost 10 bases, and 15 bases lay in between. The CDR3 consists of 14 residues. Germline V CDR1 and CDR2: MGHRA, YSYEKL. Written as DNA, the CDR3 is TGCGCCAGCAGCCAGGGGTCGGGGTCGGGAAAACTGTTTTTT. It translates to CASSQGSGSGKLFF.

In nucleotides, the CDR3 is TGTGCCAGCTCACCCTCGGACAGACACAACTATGGCTACACCTTC. It yields the protein CASSPSDRHNYGYTF. This rearrangement joins TRBV18 to TRBJ1-2, with a tentative D call TRBD1 (6 bases). The CDR3 length is 15 residues. Looked up from germline, CDR1 is KGHSH and CDR2 is LQKENI. V lost 3 bases and J lost 2, with 13 bases in between.

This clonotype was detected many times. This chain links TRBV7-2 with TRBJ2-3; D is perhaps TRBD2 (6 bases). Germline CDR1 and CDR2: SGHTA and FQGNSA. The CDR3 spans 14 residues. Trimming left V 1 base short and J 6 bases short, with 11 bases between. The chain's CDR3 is CASSLDGRGDTQYF. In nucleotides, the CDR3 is TGTGCCAGCAGCTTAGACGGGAGAGGGGATACGCAGTATTTT.

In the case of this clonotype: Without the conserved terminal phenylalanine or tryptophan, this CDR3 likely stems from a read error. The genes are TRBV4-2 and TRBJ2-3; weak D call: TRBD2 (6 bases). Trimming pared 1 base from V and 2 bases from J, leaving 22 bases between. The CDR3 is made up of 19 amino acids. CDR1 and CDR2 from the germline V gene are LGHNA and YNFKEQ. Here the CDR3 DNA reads TGTGCCAGCAGCCAAGGTCAAAGCTTATACCGCGGGAACACAGATACGCAGTATGTT. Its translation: CASSQGQSLYRGNTDTQYV.

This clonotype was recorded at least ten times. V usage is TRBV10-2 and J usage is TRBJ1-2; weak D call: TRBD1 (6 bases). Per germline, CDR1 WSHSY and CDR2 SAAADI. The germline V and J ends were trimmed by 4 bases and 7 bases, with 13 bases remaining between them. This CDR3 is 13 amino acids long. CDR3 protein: CASSGGGYRGYTF. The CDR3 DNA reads TGCGCCAGCAGTGGAGGGGGGTATCGTGGCTACACCTTC.

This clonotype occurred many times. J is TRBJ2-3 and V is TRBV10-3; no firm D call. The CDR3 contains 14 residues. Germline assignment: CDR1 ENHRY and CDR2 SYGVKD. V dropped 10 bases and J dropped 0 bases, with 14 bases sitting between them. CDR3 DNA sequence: TGTGCCACCGGCGAGAGTACTAGCACAGATACGCAGTATTTT. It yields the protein CATGESTSTDTQYF.

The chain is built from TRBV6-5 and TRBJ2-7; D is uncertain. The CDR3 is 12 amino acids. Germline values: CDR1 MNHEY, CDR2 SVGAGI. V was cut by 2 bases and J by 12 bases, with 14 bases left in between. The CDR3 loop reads CASSYQVVGLYF. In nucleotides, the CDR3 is TGTGCCAGCAGTTACCAAGTAGTAGGATTGTACTTC.

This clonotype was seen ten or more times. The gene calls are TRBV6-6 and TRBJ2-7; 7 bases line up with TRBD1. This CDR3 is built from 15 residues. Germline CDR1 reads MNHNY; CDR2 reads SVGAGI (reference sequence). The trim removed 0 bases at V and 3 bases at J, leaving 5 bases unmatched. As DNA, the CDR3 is TGTGCCAGCAGTTACTCGACGGGACAGTACTACGAGCAGTACTTC. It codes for CASSYSTGQYYEQYF.

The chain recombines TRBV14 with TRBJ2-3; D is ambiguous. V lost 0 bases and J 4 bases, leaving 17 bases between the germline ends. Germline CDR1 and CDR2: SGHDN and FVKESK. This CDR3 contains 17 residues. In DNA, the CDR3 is TGTGCCAGCAGCCAAGATCAACGAGCTCTCCCACCAGATACGCAGTATTTT. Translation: CASSQDQRALPPDTQYF.

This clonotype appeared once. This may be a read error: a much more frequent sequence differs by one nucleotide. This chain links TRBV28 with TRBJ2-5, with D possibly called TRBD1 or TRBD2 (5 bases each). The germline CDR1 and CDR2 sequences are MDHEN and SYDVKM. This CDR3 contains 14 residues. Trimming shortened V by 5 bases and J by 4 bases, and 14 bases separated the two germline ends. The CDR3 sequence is CASSRAWDRETQYF. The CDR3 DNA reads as TGTGCCAGCAGTCGAGCATGGGACCGAGAGACCCAGTACTTC.

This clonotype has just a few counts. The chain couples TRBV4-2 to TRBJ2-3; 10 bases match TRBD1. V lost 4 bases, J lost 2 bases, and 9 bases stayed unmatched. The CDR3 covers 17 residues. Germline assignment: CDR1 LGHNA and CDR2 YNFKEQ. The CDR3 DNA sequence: TGTGCCAGCAGCCCACAACCGGGACAGGGGAACACAGATACGCAGTATTTT. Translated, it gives CASSPQPGQGNTDTQYF.

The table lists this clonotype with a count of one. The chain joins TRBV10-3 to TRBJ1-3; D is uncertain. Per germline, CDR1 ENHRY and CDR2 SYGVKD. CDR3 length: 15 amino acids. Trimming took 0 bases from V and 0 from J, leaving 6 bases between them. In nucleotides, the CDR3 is TGTGCCATCAGTGAGTCAGGGATCTCTGGAAACACCATATATTTT. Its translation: CAISESGISGNTIYF.

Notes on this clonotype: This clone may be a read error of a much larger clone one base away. The CDR3 bases are TGTGCCAGCAGCTCGGGACAAGAGTACAATGAGCAGTACTTC. It specifies CASSSGQEYNEQYF. The chain links TRBV7-9 to TRBJ2-5, with D possibly TRBD1 on 6 matching bases. Germline CDR1 reads SEHNR; CDR2 reads FQNEAQ (reference sequence). Trimming cost V 4 bases and J 11 bases, with 20 bases left between them. The CDR3 has 14 amino acids.

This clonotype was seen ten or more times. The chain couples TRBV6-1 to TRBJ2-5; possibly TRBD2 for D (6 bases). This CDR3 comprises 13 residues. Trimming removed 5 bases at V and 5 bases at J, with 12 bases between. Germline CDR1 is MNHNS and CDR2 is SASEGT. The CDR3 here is CASSTGTGETQYF. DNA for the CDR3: TGTGCCAGCAGTACCGGGACTGGGGAGACCCAGTACTTC.

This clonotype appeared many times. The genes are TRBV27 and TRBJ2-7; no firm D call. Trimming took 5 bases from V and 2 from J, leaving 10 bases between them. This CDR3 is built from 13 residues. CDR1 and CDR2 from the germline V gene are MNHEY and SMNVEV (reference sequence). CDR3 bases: TGTGCCAGCAGTCCCTCTGATGCCTACGAGCAGTACTTC. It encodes CASSPSDAYEQYF.